This T cell receptor (beta chain) emerged from a study of T cell repertoires in cytomegalovirus infection. Whole-study context: A matching HLA type, together with CMV infection, was signaled by public TCR beta signatures.

TCRdb re-called the reads through MiXCR, storing one row per CDR3 protein. The sample includes around 450,000 distinct CDR3 sequences, roughly 30% of them seen just once. Germline CDR1 MNHEY, CDR2 SVGEGT. The CDR3 length is 16 residues. The trim removed 5 bases at V and 1 base at J, leaving 8 bases unmatched. This clonotype was counted only a few times. This chain joins TRBV6-2 or TRBV6-3 and TRBJ2-3; 8 bases map to TRBD2. Sequenced input: PBMCs. The receptor was derived from a human donor in good health (CMV status not recorded). Some clones in this sample may be carry-over from other donors' samples. In DNA, the CDR3 is TGTGCCAGCAGTACTGCGCGGGGGGCCCGCACAGATACGCAGTATTTT. It encodes CASSTARGARTDTQYF.